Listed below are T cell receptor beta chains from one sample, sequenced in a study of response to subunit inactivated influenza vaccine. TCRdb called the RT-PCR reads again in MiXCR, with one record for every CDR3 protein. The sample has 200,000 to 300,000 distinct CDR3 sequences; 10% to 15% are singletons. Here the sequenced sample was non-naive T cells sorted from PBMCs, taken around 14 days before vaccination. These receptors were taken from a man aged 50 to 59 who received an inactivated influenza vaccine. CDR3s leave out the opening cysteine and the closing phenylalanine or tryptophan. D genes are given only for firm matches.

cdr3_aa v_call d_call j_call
SATRSGTVGELF TRBV20-1 TRBD2 TRBJ2-2
ASSQDGTGGVETQY TRBV4-2 TRBD1 TRBJ2-5
ASSFSGTGSYEQY TRBV28 TRBD1 TRBJ2-7
SASDLAGGTYEQY TRBV20-1 TRBD2 TRBJ2-7
ASSPVGQGAINEQF TRBV4-3 TRBD1 TRBJ2-1
ASSYANVLR TRBV6-2/TRBV6-3 - TRBJ2-1
ASSVGGGGANVLT TRBV12-3/TRBV12-4 - TRBJ2-6
SAPGLRDEQY TRBV20-1 - TRBJ2-7
ASSFFRVSTYEQY TRBV28 - TRBJ2-7
AISRDLPPDTQY TRBV10-3 - TRBJ2-3
ASSQGIGYEQY TRBV9 - TRBJ2-7
ASSLAGLAGETQY TRBV7-6 TRBD2 TRBJ2-5
ASSVGSLQPQH TRBV6-1 - TRBJ1-5
ASSSLWQNTEAF TRBV28 - TRBJ1-1
SARAQGKESSYGYT TRBV20-1 - TRBJ1-2
ASSQMGWVGDEQY TRBV4-3 - TRBJ2-7
ASRDRLITGTGGEQY TRBV6-1 TRBD1 TRBJ2-7
ASRSTRTEAF TRBV6-6 - TRBJ1-1
ASSRLGARDRVV TRBV21-1 - TRBJ2-1
ASSPGSEIAKNIQY TRBV6-1 - TRBJ2-4
AISEPYTEAF TRBV10-3 - TRBJ1-1
ASSLGSSGGTETQY TRBV12-3/TRBV12-4 TRBD2 TRBJ2-5
ASSQDFRDFTDTQY TRBV3-1 - TRBJ2-3
SARAMGGASIEQF TRBV20-1 - TRBJ2-1
ATSRPYNEQF TRBV15 - TRBJ2-1
ASSGTSGGSQETQY TRBV5-1 TRBD2 TRBJ2-5
ASSQDQPAGNEQF TRBV4-2 - TRBJ2-1
ASSLTEQRVNGYT TRBV7-9 - TRBJ1-2
SANSGTGGKKNIQY TRBV20-1 TRBD1 TRBJ2-4
ASSGNNEQF TRBV28 - TRBJ2-1
ASSSTSGANEQF TRBV28 TRBD2 TRBJ2-1
ASTPWGTRPQETQY TRBV28 - TRBJ2-5
ASSERQAGAYYNEQF TRBV7-9 TRBD2 TRBJ2-1
ASSLAGTMWETQY TRBV5-1 - TRBJ2-5
ASSLTRSGEQY TRBV5-8 - TRBJ2-7
ASRDLSKIDEQY TRBV2 - TRBJ2-7
ASRKTPTPYEQY TRBV12-3/TRBV12-4 - TRBJ2-7
ASSALDPPDTQY TRBV21-1 - TRBJ2-3
ASSLGAYSQNQPQH TRBV7-2 - TRBJ1-5
SATEGAGNQPQH TRBV20-1 TRBD1 TRBJ1-5
ASSIYEASGGKVQETQY TRBV11-1 TRBD2 TRBJ2-5
SARDNFYPITDTQY TRBV20-1 - TRBJ2-3